A selection of T cell receptor beta chains follows, all from one sample in a study of shared clonotypes between healthy human individuals. TCRdb's copy holds only in-frame clones and misses some; the assay was immunoSEQ multiplex PCR. The table has roughly 2.4 million clones, around 95% seen once; the top ten hold around 0.13%. Sequencing used naive CD4+ T cells sorted from blood. The receptors here all came from a man younger than 35 in good health. Both conserved end residues are part of each CDR3. A D gene is named only where the DNA matches it firmly. Expanded clones are given a class, and other clones once, few, many or no size at all.

clone size | J gene | V gene | CDR3 length | D gene | CDR3 DNA | CDR3 protein
. | TRBJ1-6 | TRBV27 | 14 | TRBD1 | TGTGCCAGCAGTTTGGCCCTGGGACAGACACCCCTCCACTTT | CASSLALGQTPLHF
. | TRBJ2-7 | TRBV6-1 | 12 | . | TGTGCCAGCAGTGATTGGGGGCGCGAGCAGTACTTC | CASSDWGREQYF
. | TRBJ2-7 | TRBV2 | 10 | TRBD1 | TGTGCCAGCAGTGCCAGGGGGTTATACTTC | CASSARGLYF
. | TRBJ2-2 | TRBV6-5 | 15 | . | TGTGCCAGCAATCCTCGGGCATCGAACACCGGGGAGCTGTTTTTT | CASNPRASNTGELFF
. | TRBJ2-1 | TRBV7-2 | 15 | TRBD1 | TGTGCCAGCAGCTTTGGGACAGGGGGCTGGTATGAGCAGTTCTTC | CASSFGTGGWYEQFF
. | TRBJ2-2 | TRBV11-3 | 20 | TRBD2 | TGTGCCAGCAGCTTAGATCCGGGACTAGCGGGAGACCCCTACACCGGGGAGCTGTTTTTT | CASSLDPGLAGDPYTGELFF
. | TRBJ2-3 | TRBV21-1 | 14 | . | TGTGCCAGCAGCAAATCCGCAATCGGGAATACGCAGTATTTT | CASSKSAIGNTQYF
. | TRBJ2-1 | TRBV7-3 | 17 | TRBD2 | TGTGCCAGCAGCTTAAGGCCCCGACTAGCGGGGTACAATGAGCAGTTCTTC | CASSLRPRLAGYNEQFF
. | TRBJ1-4 | TRBV2 | 13 | TRBD1 | TGTGCCGGAGGACAGGCGACTAATGAAAAACTGTTTTTT | CAGGQATNEKLFF
. | TRBJ1-4 | TRBV2 | 13 | . | TGCGCCACACGGCGGGAGCCTAATGAAAAACTGTTTTTT | CATRREPNEKLFF
. | TRBJ2-3 | TRBV7-9 | 15 | TRBD2 | TGTGCCAGCAGCTCGGCCGGGACTAGCAAGGATACGCAGTATTTT | CASSSAGTSKDTQYF
. | TRBJ1-5 | TRBV28 | 13 | . | TGTGCCAGCAGGTTAGAGAGAAATCAGCCCCAGCATTTT | CASRLERNQPQHF
. | TRBJ2-1 | TRBV10-3 | 13 | . | TGTGCCATCAGCCGGGACCCCGAGTATGAGCAGTTCTTC | CAISRDPEYEQFF
. | TRBJ1-2 | TRBV29-1 | 12 | . | TGCAGCTTTGGTTCGATTAACTATGGCTACACCTTC | CSFGSINYGYTF
. | TRBJ1-1 | TRBV7-2 | 14 | . | TGTGCCAGCAGCTTAGGATTTCTGAACACTGAAGCTTTCTTT | CASSLGFLNTEAFF
. | TRBJ2-5 | TRBV9 | 15 | . | TGTGCCAGCAGCGGCCTTGGGCAGGTCAGGGAGACCCAGTACTTC | CASSGLGQVRETQYF
. | TRBJ2-1 | TRBV7-2 | 15 | TRBD2 | TGTGCCAGCAGCCCAACTAGCGGGATCTCCTATGAGCAGTTCTTC | CASSPTSGISYEQFF
. | TRBJ1-5 | TRBV18 | 16 | TRBD1 | TGTGCCAGCTCACCACCAAACAGGGGAGGCAATCAGCCCCAGCATTTT | CASSPPNRGGNQPQHF
. | TRBJ2-5 | TRBV28 | 14 | TRBD1 | TGTGCCAGCAGACCAGGGGGCAGTGCGGAGACCCAGTACTTC | CASRPGGSAETQYF
. | TRBJ1-5 | TRBV5-1 | 15 | TRBD1 | TGCGCCAGCCTCCGCGGACAGGGAGGCAATCAGCCCCAGCATTTT | CASLRGQGGNQPQHF
. | TRBJ2-1 | TRBV6-1 | 14 | . | TGTGCCAGCATCCCGAGGGGGACCTACAATGAGCAGTTCTTC | CASIPRGTYNEQFF
. | TRBJ2-7 | TRBV25-1 | 16 | TRBD1 | TGTGCCAGCAGTGATGCGTCCGGGACAGGGGGCTACGAGCAGTACTTC | CASSDASGTGGYEQYF
. | TRBJ2-2 | TRBV19 | 14 | . | TGTGCCAGTAGTATTTTACAGGGCACCGGGGAGCTGTTTTTT | CASSILQGTGELFF
. | TRBJ1-2 | TRBV10-3 | 14 | . | TGTGCCATCAGTGAGGGCAGGCAAAGCTATGGCTACACCTTC | CAISEGRQSYGYTF
. | TRBJ2-2 | TRBV6-1 | 16 | TRBD1 | TGTGCCAGCAGTGAACAGGGGGCGACGGTCACCGGGGAGCTGTTTTTT | CASSEQGATVTGELFF
. | TRBJ2-7 | TRBV4-2 | 14 | . | TGTGCCAGCAGCCAACAGGGGATGGGTTACGAGCAGTACTTC | CASSQQGMGYEQYF
once | TRBJ2-7 | TRBV2 | 15 | TRBD2 | TGTGCCAGCCGCGAGGGAAGCGGGGGGGCCTACGAGCAGTACTTC | CASREGSGGAYEQYF
. | TRBJ1-2 | TRBV30 | 13 | . | TGTGCCTGGAGGCCGGGGAAGGGAGGAGGCTACACCTTC | CAWRPGKGGGYTF
. | TRBJ2-2 | TRBV4-3 | 15 | . | TGCGCCAGCAGCCAAGCTCAGGGGTCCACCGGGGAGCTGTTTTTT | CASSQAQGSTGELFF
. | TRBJ2-1 | TRBV2 | 12 | . | TGTGCCAGCAGTGGGTGGGGGGATGAGCAGTTCTTC | CASSGWGDEQFF
once | TRBJ2-7 | TRBV6-1 | 13 | . | TGTGCCAGCATAATTCAGGGCTCCTACGAGCAGTACTTC | CASIIQGSYEQYF
. | TRBJ1-2 | TRBV2 | 12 | . | TGTGCCAGCAGCGGGGACACTCGCGGCTACACCTTC | CASSGDTRGYTF
. | TRBJ2-5 | TRBV19 | 15 | . | TGTGCCAGTAGTATGGCCCAGAAACAGGGAAAGACCCAGTACTTC | CASSMAQKQGKTQYF
. | TRBJ2-7 | TRBV2 | 13 | TRBD2 | TGTGCCAGCAGAAACGGGGGGTCCTACGAGCAGTACTTC | CASRNGGSYEQYF
. | TRBJ1-4 | TRBV6-5 | 14 | . | TGTGCCAGCAGCAGCGGGACGGTGAATGAAAAACTGTTTTTT | CASSSGTVNEKLFF
once | TRBJ2-3 | TRBV7-3 | 14 | TRBD2 | TGTGCCAGCAGCCAGGGACTAGCGGGGGATACGCAGTATTTT | CASSQGLAGDTQYF
once | TRBJ2-7 | TRBV6-1 | 13 | . | TGTGCCAGCAGTGCGGGCACCCCCTACGAGCAGTACTTC | CASSAGTPYEQYF
. | TRBJ1-2 | TRBV15 | 14 | TRBD1 | TGTGCCACCAGCAGACTAGACAGGGAAGATGGCTACACCTTC | CATSRLDREDGYTF
. | TRBJ2-1 | TRBV9 | 22 | . | TGTGCCAGCAGCGTATCCCCTTCCCGGAATAATCTGGGAGGTAGCGGCTACAATGAGCAGTTCTTC | CASSVSPSRNNLGGSGYNEQFF
. | TRBJ2-7 | TRBV12-5 | 13 | TRBD2 | TGTGCTAGTGGTTCTAGCGGTTCCTACGAGCAGTACTTC | CASGSSGSYEQYF
. | TRBJ1-4 | TRBV5-4 | 11 | . | TGTGCCAGCAGCCCGGATGAAAAACTGTTTTTT | CASSPDEKLFF
. | TRBJ1-6 | TRBV4-1 | 17 | . | TGCGCCAGCAGCCAAGTTTCGGGTGTGGCAGGAAATTTAGCCCTCCACTTT | CASSQVSGVAGNLALHF
. | TRBJ2-7 | TRBV12-5 | 15 | TRBD2 | TGTGCTAGTGGTTTGCCAGCGGGGGTCTCCTACGAGCAGTACTTC | CASGLPAGVSYEQYF
. | TRBJ2-2 | TRBV9 | 15 | . | TGTGCCAGCAGCCCTAGAGGGGAAGGAACCGGGGAGCTGTTTTTT | CASSPRGEGTGELFF
. | TRBJ1-5 | TRBV7-2 | 15 | TRBD1 | TGTGCCAGCAGCCTTATGGGGGCAGGGGGTCAGCCCCAGCATTTT | CASSLMGAGGQPQHF
. | TRBJ2-7 | TRBV5-6 | 17 | TRBD2 | TGTGCCAGCAGCAAGATCGGGACTAGCGGGAGGGTCGACGAGCAGTACTTC | CASSKIGTSGRVDEQYF
. | TRBJ2-7 | TRBV11-2 | 15 | TRBD2 | TGTGCCAGCAGCTTGGAAGCGGGAAGCTCCTACGAGCAGTACTTC | CASSLEAGSSYEQYF
. | TRBJ2-2 | TRBV11-2 | 15 | TRBD2 | TGTGCCAGCAGCTTCAGCGGGGGGGTCGGCGGGGAGCTGTTTTTT | CASSFSGGVGGELFF
. | TRBJ2-7 | TRBV19 | 16 | TRBD1 | TGTGCCAGTAGTAAAACCGGGACAGGGGGTTCCTACGAGCAGTACTTC | CASSKTGTGGSYEQYF
. | TRBJ1-5 | TRBV5-4 | 15 | TRBD1 | TGTGCCAGCAGCTTAGGGACAGGTGACGATCAGCCCCAGCATTTT | CASSLGTGDDQPQHF
few | TRBJ1-5 | TRBV30 | 13 | . | TGTGCCTGGGATACGGCCAGCAATCAGCCCCAGCATTTT | CAWDTASNQPQHF
. | TRBJ2-2 | TRBV18 | 16 | . | TGTGCCAGCTCATCTTCATTGGGGATCAACACCGGGGAGCTGTTTTTT | CASSSSLGINTGELFF
. | TRBJ2-2 | TRBV20-1 | 11 | . | TGCAGTGCTCCCGGCGGCCGGGAGCTGTTTTTT | CSAPGGRELFF
once | TRBJ2-7 | TRBV10-2 | 14 | TRBD2 | TGCGCCAGCAGTGAGGGGAGGGCCCTCTACGAGCAGTACTTC | CASSEGRALYEQYF
. | TRBJ2-7 | TRBV19 | 13 | TRBD2 | TGTGCCAGTGGACTAGCGGGAAATCGCGAGCAGTACTTC | CASGLAGNREQYF
. | TRBJ2-1 | TRBV4-3 | 14 | . | TGCGCCAGCAGCCAAGAAGGGGGGGGCAATGAGCAGTTCTTC | CASSQEGGGNEQFF
. | TRBJ1-5 | TRBV7-2 | 15 | . | TGTGCCAGCAGCTTATCAGGGATTGGCAATCAGCCCCAGCATTTT | CASSLSGIGNQPQHF
. | TRBJ2-1 | TRBV4-3 | 17 | TRBD2 | TGCGCCAGCAGCCAAGGGACTAGCGGGAGGGACCGGGATGAGCAGTTCTTC | CASSQGTSGRDRDEQFF